These T cell receptor beta chains were read from a single sample in a study of blood T cell repertoires in COVID-19. Assay: immunoSEQ multiplex PCR; the TCRdb copy retains only in-frame clones and omits some. The sample comprises 60,000 to 75,000 clones, about 66% of which are singletons, and roughly 50% rests with the top ten. The specimen was PBMCs or T cells enriched from blood (not recorded which). These receptors all come from a woman aged 55-75 years who had been exposed to COVID-19. Each CDR3 is given with its conserved first and last residue. Not every row has a clone size; where given, it reads once, few, many or a size class.

abundance: .
v_gene: TRBV18
CDR3aa: CASSPIPGSANEKLFF

abundance: .
v_gene: TRBV18
CDR3aa: CASQAGNTIYF

abundance: .
v_gene: TRBV28
CDR3aa: CASSSDYGYTF

abundance: .
v_gene: TRBV20-1
CDR3aa: CSASVLLAGRTDTQYF

abundance: few
v_gene: TRBV6-5
CDR3aa: CASSSLDYGYTF

abundance: .
v_gene: TRBV5-8
CDR3aa: CASSMGQGVHGGYTF

abundance: .
v_gene: TRBV13
CDR3aa: CASSPDPRGEAFF

abundance: .
v_gene: TRBV12-3/TRBV12-4
CDR3aa: CASSRHRATEAFF

abundance: few
v_gene: TRBV9
CDR3aa: CASSVGQANTEAFF

abundance: .
v_gene: TRBV6-6
CDR3aa: CASSPSLWPPPTGEQYF